This T cell receptor (beta chain) was identified during a study of T cells in Graves' hyperthyroidism and ophthalmopathy. Whole-study context: Once the initial diagnosis was made, peripheral blood was obtained before any treatment.

Study-wide findings and caveats: Researchers found most expanded thyroid clonotypes above 0.001 in blood as well. Ophthalmopathy was model-predicted a median approximately 6.9 months pre-onset.

This clonotype occurred many times. Its antigen is unidentified. Amplified TCR beta CDR3 regions came from RNA transcripts. During a first-round RT-PCR of the TCR CDR3, the HTBI primer set was used. Via MiXCR, TCRdb re-called the multiplex PCR reads, giving one row per CDR3 protein. The sample has about 740,000 distinct CDR3 sequences, 12% to 15% seen once. The CDR3 is 15 residues long. In germline, CDR1 is LGHDT, CDR2 YNNKEL (reference sequence). Trimming stripped 4 bases from V and 0 bases from J, with 12 bases between. The rearrangement links TRBV3-1 to TRBJ1-1; possibly TRBD1 for D (5 bases). Sequenced sample: blood. The receptor's source is a woman aged 18-29 years with Graves' hyperthyroidism. CDR3 loop: CASSPRWGLNTEAFF. Here the CDR3 DNA reads TGTGCCAGCAGCCCCCGCTGGGGCTTGAACACTGAAGCTTTCTTT.